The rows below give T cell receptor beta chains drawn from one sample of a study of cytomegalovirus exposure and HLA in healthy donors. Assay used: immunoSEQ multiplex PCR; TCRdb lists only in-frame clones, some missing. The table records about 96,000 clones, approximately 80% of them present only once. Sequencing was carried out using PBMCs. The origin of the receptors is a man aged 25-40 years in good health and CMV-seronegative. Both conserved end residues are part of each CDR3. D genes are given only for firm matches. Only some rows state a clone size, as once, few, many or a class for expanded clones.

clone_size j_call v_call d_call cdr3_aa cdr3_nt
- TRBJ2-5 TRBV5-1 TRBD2 CASSLAASGGLYF TGCGCCAGCAGCTTGGCAGCGAGCGGGGGTTTGTACTTC
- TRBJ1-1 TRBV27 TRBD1 CASSPWTGLWDTEAFF TGTGCCAGCAGTCCTTGGACAGGGTTGTGGGACACTGAAGCTTTCTTT
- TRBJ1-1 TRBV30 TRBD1 CAWRGTGDRNTEAFF TGTGCCTGGAGGGGGACAGGGGATCGGAACACTGAAGCTTTCTTT
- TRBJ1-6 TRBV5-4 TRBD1 CASSGGDRGSPLHF TGTGCCAGCAGCGGGGGGGACAGGGGTTCACCCCTCCACTTT
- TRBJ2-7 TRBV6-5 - CASSYSQNSYEQYF TGTGCCAGCAGTTACTCCCAGAACTCCTACGAGCAGTACTTC
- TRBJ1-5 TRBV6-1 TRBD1 CASSATRQGKYSNQPQHF TGTGCCAGCAGTGCCACCCGACAGGGCAAATATAGCAATCAGCCCCAGCATTTT
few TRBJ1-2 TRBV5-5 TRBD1 CASSLSPGQGPIYGYTF TGTGCCAGCAGCTTGAGTCCGGGACAGGGGCCCATCTATGGCTACACCTTC
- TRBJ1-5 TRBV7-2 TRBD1 CASSPGGTGNQPQHF TGTGCCAGCAGCCCTGGTGGGACAGGCAATCAGCCCCAGCATTTT
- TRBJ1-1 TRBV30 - CAWSVWGGPMNTEAFF TGTGCCTGGAGTGTATGGGGCGGACCGATGAACACTGAAGCTTTCTTT
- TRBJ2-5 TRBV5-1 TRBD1 CASSLVRGREETQYF TGCGCCAGCAGCTTGGTCAGGGGGCGGGAAGAGACCCAGTACTTC
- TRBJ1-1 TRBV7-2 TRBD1 CASSSRTGANTEAFF TGTGCCAGCAGCTCCCGGACAGGGGCTAACACTGAAGCTTTCTTT
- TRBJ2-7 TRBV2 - CASTPAGSREQYF TGTGCCAGCACTCCGGCAGGGTCGCGCGAGCAGTACTTC
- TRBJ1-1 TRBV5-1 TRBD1 CASSIRTGEGTEAFF TGCGCCAGCAGCATTCGGACAGGGGAGGGCACTGAAGCTTTCTTT
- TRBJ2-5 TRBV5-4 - CASSSRNQYQETQYF TGTGCCAGCAGCTCCAGGAACCAGTACCAAGAGACCCAGTACTTC
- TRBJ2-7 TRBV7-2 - CASSLAGGPPGYEQYF TGTGCCAGCAGCTTAGCGGGGGGTCCTCCAGGGTACGAGCAGTACTTC
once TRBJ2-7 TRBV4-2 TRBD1 CASSQDTGQGYLDEQYF TGTGCCAGCAGCCAAGATACAGGACAGGGATATTTGGACGAGCAGTACTTC
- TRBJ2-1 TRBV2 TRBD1 CASSPGQVINEQFF TGTGCCAGCAGTCCGGGACAGGTGATCAATGAGCAGTTCTTC
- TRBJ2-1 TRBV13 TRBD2 CASSSTLSGGSSYNEQFF TGTGCCAGCAGCTCGACGCTTAGCGGGGGGAGCTCCTACAATGAGCAGTTCTTC
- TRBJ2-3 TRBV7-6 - CASSLITDTQYF TGTGCCAGCAGTCTTATCACAGATACGCAGTATTTT
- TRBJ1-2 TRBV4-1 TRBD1 CASLGTAYGYTF TGCGCCAGTCTGGGGACAGCCTATGGCTACACCTTC
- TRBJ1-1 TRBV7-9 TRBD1 CASSHGAGGGTEAFF TGTGCCAGCAGTCATGGGGCAGGGGGAGGCACTGAAGCTTTCTTT
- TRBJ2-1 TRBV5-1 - CASSPPEALYNEQFF TGCGCCAGCAGCCCCCCTGAGGCCCTTTACAATGAGCAGTTCTTC
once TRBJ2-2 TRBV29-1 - CSVGVSTGELFF TGCAGCGTTGGCGTTAGCACCGGGGAGCTGTTTTTT